This is a list of T cell receptor beta chains from one sample in a study of monozygotic twins with inflammatory bowel disease. Following a re-call of the 5' RACE reads, TCRdb has one entry per CDR3 protein and lacks DNA. Recorded for this sample: tens of thousands of distinct CDR3 sequences. The sample taken for sequencing was blood. Receptors were obtained from a human donor with ulcerative colitis or Crohn's disease, or a healthy co-twin of an affected twin (not recorded which). Both conserved end residues are part of each CDR3.

cdr3_aa	v_call	j_call
CASSRGGFSSYEQYF	TRBV5-6	TRBJ2-7
CASSLQASGGYEQYF	TRBV28	TRBJ2-7
CASSLDGQGYQPQHF	TRBV27	TRBJ1-5
CASSFGGSTGRGGELFF	TRBV27	TRBJ2-2
CASRVQYNQPQHF	TRBV12-3/TRBV12-4	TRBJ1-5
CASSLGGGLQETQYF	TRBV7-7	TRBJ2-5
CASSLALLATDTQYF	TRBV7-2	TRBJ2-3
CASSQVLRGNTEAFF	TRBV4-1	TRBJ1-1
CASSLGQGWPSQHF	TRBV19	TRBJ1-5
CASTPRQGGTGELFF	TRBV12-5	TRBJ2-2
CASSSRMGNQPQHF	TRBV27	TRBJ1-5
CASSLEAGFTYGYTF	TRBV28	TRBJ1-2
CASSLTGGSNQPQHF	TRBV5-1	TRBJ1-5
CASTKGQFYEQYF	TRBV6-1	TRBJ2-7
CASSLEVLVNTEAFF	TRBV5-1	TRBJ1-1
CASSQKTGLTEAFF	TRBV4-1	TRBJ1-1
CASSRVGTTLPEQFF	TRBV4-1	TRBJ2-1
CAISDQRYNEQFF	TRBV10-3	TRBJ2-1
CASSLDFTDTQYF	TRBV11-2	TRBJ2-3
CASSLRGRAGDGETQYF	TRBV7-2	TRBJ2-5
CASSLARPRSSTDTQYF	TRBV5-4	TRBJ2-3
CSALMGARADEQFF	TRBV20-1	TRBJ2-1
CASSGGLAADTQYF	TRBV5-1	TRBJ2-3
CASSAERPMNTEAFF	TRBV5-1	TRBJ1-1
CSVAPGPEAFF	TRBV29-1	TRBJ1-1
CSVESRQGVGYNEQFF	TRBV29-1	TRBJ2-1
CASSGAILTYEQYF	TRBV25-1	TRBJ2-7
CASSLSRADNTEAFF	TRBV27	TRBJ1-1
CASSPGNRGYEQYF	TRBV18	TRBJ2-7
CATSLKMGVVAYF	TRBV15	TRBJ2-3
CASSPPMGGLISYEQYF	TRBV18	TRBJ2-7
CASSLDDGGGADTQYF	TRBV11-2	TRBJ2-3
CASSQAHQGPTTQYF	TRBV3-1	TRBJ2-3
CASSSAVGRGYGELFF	TRBV6-5	TRBJ2-2
CASSSLGGGPSTDTQYF	TRBV5-1	TRBJ2-3
CATSRDTEGAGVETQYF	TRBV15	TRBJ2-5
CATSRVITVQAFF	TRBV15	TRBJ1-1
CSARPYRGGSRNEQFF	TRBV20-1	TRBJ2-1
CASSQEFGTGGTYTF	TRBV14	TRBJ1-2
CASSQGGSTDTQYF	TRBV5-1	TRBJ2-3
CASSPRSSGNGELFF	TRBV7-8	TRBJ2-2
CAISEPGAHYNEQFF	TRBV10-3	TRBJ2-1
CASSLDSPYEQYF	TRBV12-3/TRBV12-4	TRBJ2-7
CSAVRTGSSPLHF	TRBV20-1	TRBJ1-6
CSASVPRETQYF	TRBV20-1	TRBJ2-5
CASGAWVYEQFF	TRBV11-2	TRBJ2-1
CASSYWLGGYTF	TRBV6-5	TRBJ1-2
CASSQEVTGPRDGYTF	TRBV3-1	TRBJ1-2
CASSRIAASYNEQFF	TRBV18	TRBJ2-1
CASSSDRDRGAFF	TRBV5-5	TRBJ1-1
CASSLGGQAGETQYF	TRBV7-9	TRBJ2-5
CASCSRDGYNQPQHF	TRBV27	TRBJ1-5
CASSPGPSGGSDEQFF	TRBV3-1	TRBJ2-1
CASSLQGRGGLNEQFF	TRBV9	TRBJ2-1
CATRGEGGSEQYF	TRBV10-3	TRBJ2-7
CASSPDTGNYGYTF	TRBV12-3/TRBV12-4	TRBJ1-2
CSVGGGDLNQPQHF	TRBV29-1	TRBJ1-5
CASSPVRDGQETQYF	TRBV7-9	TRBJ2-5
CASSLDQGSYGYTF	TRBV11-2	TRBJ1-2